This TCR beta chain emerged from a study of HIV-infected patients and healthy controls (TCRdb year 2014). Looking at the study overall: The study tested whether deep TCR repertoire sequencing of HIV patients' small blood samples could capture immune perturbation and reconstitution. General conclusions and limits of the study: Unequal numbers of distinct sequences between patients and controls complicated comparisons, and size-matching overweighted rare events from HIV-infected data. Slight age and sex profile differences between the study cohorts did not explain the observed diversity differences. MAIT cell alpha-chain CDR3s were found at high frequency in healthy controls but were severely depleted in HIV+ repertoires. By Jaccard index and by the count of highly shared sequences, healthy controls shared more CDR3s between individuals than HIV+ patients did. In the samples, alpha-beta chain pairing was left undetermined. Compared with controls, HIV-infected patients showed significantly different mean usage of eight alpha and eight beta V genes. Processing included only sixteen HIV-infected individuals, and this was regarded by the authors as a major limit on how widely the findings apply. Oligoclonality may be reflected in the significantly higher mean Gini indices of HIV-infected repertoires compared with controls. Using whole blood restricted sequencing depth and prevented separating the dynamics of distinct T-cell subpopulations. Healthy control repertoires showed roughly threefold more distinct CDR3s and higher Shannon diversity than untreated HIV+ repertoires. The apparent post-therapy recovery of the Gini index in HIV-infected patients was not reproduced in size-matched repertoire data. Donor HLA types were not determined in the study. During therapy, HIV-associated CDR3s significantly decreased in frequency, while CMV-associated CDR3s did not change significantly, though most became more frequent.

The CDR3 numbers 16 residues from cysteine through phenylalanine. Of all the DNA, just the CDR3 is kept, 48 bases in frame from base 1. CDR1 and CDR2 are drawn from the germline V gene: SGHRS, YFSETQ. V sheds 4 bases and J sheds 2 bases, leaving 19 bases between their ends. 500 ng RNA was reverse transcribed with SuperScript III using primers against the alpha and beta constant regions. Separate alpha and beta chain libraries were generated by chain-specific third strand synthesis with multiplexing indices. In the protocol, all rearrangements within a chain were amplified with a single primer pair so that primer bias was avoided, and molecular barcodes were added to each cDNA molecule. The SP2 sequencing primer site and a random hexamer were carried on a 5' RACE adapter, to which purified cDNA was joined by T4 RNA Ligase 1. With slow temperature ramps used to favor optimal annealing, second strand synthesis was primed from the SP2 site with Phusion polymerase. Two random hexamer sequences, both added before amplification and joined together, made up the 12-nucleotide barcode of each molecule. P5 and P7 adapter elements plus a second index were added in a short first PCR, which was followed by a 23-cycle amplification PCR with P5s and P7 primers. In total the libraries went through around 26 PCR cycles, after which the libraries were quantified on a Qubit, sized on a Bioanalyzer, and diluted to about 4 nM. The normalized libraries were sequenced on an Illumina MiSeq using 2 x 250 paired-end kits. Reverse transcription reactions were cleaned up on MinElute columns and eluted into 10 ul Tris-Cl. The adapter ligations were run for 23 hours at 16 degrees C, and AMPure XP beads at a 1:1 ratio were afterwards used to clean them. The source study handled its data this way. A modified Decombinator processed the demultiplexed FASTQ files and output V, J, insert and barcode information. Sequences that shared a barcode but differed from the dominant sequence were treated as errors and discarded, and barcodes were clustered at Levenshtein distance 3 and counted to estimate the original cDNA molecules. The R packages ineq, vegan, igraph and RCytoscape were used for downstream analyses, with IMGT nomenclature and CDR3 definitions applied. V gene usage was calculated across distinct sequences, with every TCR tallied a single time to avoid skew from clonal expansion. Within a donor, similarity networks joined unique CDR3 amino acid sequences in every case where two of them were separated by a single Levenshtein edit. Published HIV-specific CDR3s (approximately 90 alpha, about 720 beta) and CMV-specific CDR3s (13 alpha, around 250 beta) were compiled and searched for in the repertoires. Random subsampling to size-matched repertoires showed patients' decreased diversity was not caused by their lower sequence numbers. The public reads were reprocessed in TCRdb via fastp at Q25 and MiXCR, keeping in-frame beta chains. Rows with a matching CDR3 protein are joined into one entry that keeps the most common DNA and genes. These V and J calls originate from TCRdb's pipeline instead of the authors' own analysis. This sample comprises 15,000 to 20,000 distinct CDR3 sequences, around 5.5% of them detected only once. Roughly 2% of the sample is held by the ten biggest clonotypes.

Whole blood was used without cell fractionation, so the repertoire reflected all unsorted peripheral T cells. Approximately ten uninfected healthy donors were sampled as controls, four of whom were sampled twice about 3 months apart. For RNA extraction, around 2.5 ml of peripheral blood was drawn into Tempus tubes. Residual genomic DNA was removed with the TURBO-DNase kit and globin mRNA was depleted with GLOBINclear. Turning to this clonotype: Its recognized antigen is unknown. No base quality information exists; no much larger clone differs at one position.

The V and J segments used are TRBV5-1 and TRBJ2-7, with a tentative D gene TRBD1 over 6 matching bases. Material: blood. The TCR originated in an adult in good health. The CDR3 amino acid sequence is: CASSLRGHLAPYEQYF. The DNA sequence is TGCGCCAGCAGCCTAAGGGGACACCTAGCCCCCTACGAGCAGTACTTC.